The subject of this entry is one TCR beta chain. Antigen: not known. Germline-derived CDR1 and CDR2 are SGHTA and FQGTGA. The CDR3 contains 16 residues. V gave up 5 bases and J gave up 1 base; unmatched junction bases: 9. A multiplex PCR was run with 60 Vbeta primers and 13 Jbeta primers. Sequencing used immunoSEQ multiplex PCR; TCRdb keeps in-frame clones, though not all of them. The sample shows around 180,000 clones, 81% of them seen only once. These data belong to a study of cytomegalovirus exposure and HLA in healthy donors. Study-wide context: There were just under 400 genotyped donors. Of these, about 81% fell in the genetic ancestry cluster associated with self-reported Caucasian donors. Findings of the study overall: Within the data, a cluster of highly shared sequence variants was likely a sequencing artifact. In a later analysis, specific HLA alleles were associated with over 15,000 TCR beta sequences at a 0.05 false discovery rate. As confirmed in vitro, a few CMV-associated chains were specific for CMV antigens.

Sequenced material: PBMCs. The sequence was collected from a man aged 18 to 29 in good health and CMV-seronegative. The V call is TRBV7-3, the J call TRBJ2-3; 7 nucleotides align to TRBD2. Written as DNA, the CDR3 is TGTGCCAGCAGCGCCATGGGGGGGAGGCGCACAGATACGCAGTATTTT. Amino acid sequence: CASSAMGGRRTDTQYF.